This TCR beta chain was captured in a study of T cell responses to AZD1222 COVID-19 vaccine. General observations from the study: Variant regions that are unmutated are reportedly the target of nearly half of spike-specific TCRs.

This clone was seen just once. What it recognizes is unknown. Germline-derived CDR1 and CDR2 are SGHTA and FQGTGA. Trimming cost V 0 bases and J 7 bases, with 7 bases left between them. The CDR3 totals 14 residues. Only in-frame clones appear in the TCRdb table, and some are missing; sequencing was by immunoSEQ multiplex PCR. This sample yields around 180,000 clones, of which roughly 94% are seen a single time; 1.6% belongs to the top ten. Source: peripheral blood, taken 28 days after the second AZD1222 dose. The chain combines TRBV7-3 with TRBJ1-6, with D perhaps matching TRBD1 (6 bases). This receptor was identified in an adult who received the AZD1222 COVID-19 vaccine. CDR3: CASSLTDRNSPLHF. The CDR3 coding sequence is TGTGCCAGCAGCTTAACGGACAGAAATTCACCCCTCCACTTT.